Listed below are T cell receptor beta chains from one sample, sequenced in a study of blood T cell repertoires in COVID-19. TCRdb keeps only in-frame clones here, not all; method: immunoSEQ multiplex PCR. The repertoire holds 25,000 to 35,000 clones, with approximately 92% as singletons. Sequencing input: peripheral blood. The source is a human donor with acute or convalescent COVID-19. The donor label of this sample is uncertain. CDR3s include the opening cysteine and the closing phenylalanine or tryptophan. D genes are given only for firm matches. Not all rows give a size; the values are once, few, many and, for expanded clones, a class.

CDR3 length | J gene | D gene | clone size | V gene | CDR3 DNA | CDR3 protein
13 | TRBJ1-3 | . | . | TRBV18 | TGTGCCAGCGAACAGGACTCTGGAAACACCATATATTTT | CASEQDSGNTIYF
13 | TRBJ2-7 | . | . | TRBV7-3 | TGTGCCAGCAGCTTCTACGACTCCTACGAGCAGTACTTC | CASSFYDSYEQYF
15 | TRBJ2-1 | TRBD2 | . | TRBV5-1 | TGCGCCAGCAGCTTGCCCGGGACTAGCTTCGATGAGCAGTTCTTC | CASSLPGTSFDEQFF
15 | TRBJ1-5 | . | . | TRBV27 | TGTGCCAGCAGTCCCGAGGCAGGGTTCAATCAGCCCCAGCATTTT | CASSPEAGFNQPQHF
15 | TRBJ2-5 | . | . | TRBV29-1 | TGCAGCGCCCGCACTGGGAGTGAAATTGAAGAGACCCAGTACTTC | CSARTGSEIEETQYF
13 | TRBJ1-2 | . | once | TRBV6-5 | TGTTTATCCGAGGACTCAACCCGTTATGGCTACACCTTC | CLSEDSTRYGYTF
15 | TRBJ2-3 | TRBD1 | . | TRBV7-2 | TGTGCCAGCAGCTTAGTCTACAGGGGGACGGATACGCAGTATTTT | CASSLVYRGTDTQYF
14 | TRBJ1-1 | . | few | TRBV2 | TGTGCCAGCACGGGCCGGGGGGATTCCACTGAAGCTTTCTTT | CASTGRGDSTEAFF
13 | TRBJ1-5 | . | . | TRBV3-1/TRBV3-2 | TGTGCCAGCAGCCGGGACACCAATCAGCCCCAGCATTTT | CASSRDTNQPQHF
13 | TRBJ2-1 | . | . | TRBV3-1/TRBV3-2 | TGTGCCAGCAGCTACGGGGGCTACAATGAGCAGTTCTTC | CASSYGGYNEQFF
16 | TRBJ2-5 | TRBD2 | . | TRBV5-4 | TGTGCCAGCAGCTTGTCTAGCGGGAGGGCCTGGGAGACCCAGTACTTC | CASSLSSGRAWETQYF
15 | TRBJ1-6 | . | . | TRBV9 | TGTGCCAGCAGCTCAGCGGGGGGTTATAATTCACCCCTCCACTTT | CASSSAGGYNSPLHF
17 | TRBJ2-3 | TRBD2 | . | TRBV11-3 | TGTGCCAGCAGCTATCGCAGCGGGAGGGCCGGAACAGATACGCAGTATTTT | CASSYRSGRAGTDTQYF
14 | TRBJ2-1 | TRBD1 | . | TRBV19 | TGTGCCAGTAGTATACGACAGGGTTACAATGAGCAGTTCTTC | CASSIRQGYNEQFF